These 23 T cell receptor beta chains share one sample of origin, sequenced in a study of shared clonotypes between healthy human individuals. The assay was immunoSEQ multiplex PCR, and TCRdb's table has in-frame clones only and misses some. The sample shows more than 900,000 clones, around three quarters of them seen only once. The sample consisted of memory CD4+ T cells from PBMCs. Described subset: CD45RA-negative fraction. The receptors were sampled from a man aged 18 to 30 in good health. Some clones in this sample may be carry-over from other donors' samples.

The chain combines TRBV29-1 with TRBJ1-1; D remains unclear. The CDR3 totals 13 residues. The V gene's germline CDR1 is SQVTM and CDR2 ANQGSEA. The V end lost 3 bases, the J end lost 0 bases, and 8 bases lay between the germline ends. CDR3 coding DNA: TGCAGCGTTGATAAGGTTATGAACACTGAAGCTTTCTTT. This translates into CSVDKVMNTEAFF.

The J gene is TRBJ2-7, the V gene TRBV6-5, with 8 bases that match TRBD1. CDR1 MNHEY and CDR2 SVGAGI come from the germline V gene. The CDR3 sequence is 14 residues long. The junction had 8 bases not matched to a gene; V was cut back by 6 bases and J by 4 bases. CDR3 DNA sequence: TGTGCCAGCAGAACCGGGACAGGATTATACGAGCAGTACTTC. Translating gives CASRTGTGLYEQYF.

The chain employs TRBV28 and TRBJ2-3, with TRBD2 identical over 10 bases. Germline CDR1 is MDHEN and CDR2 is SYDVKM. The CDR3 length is 17 residues. The junction had 9 bases not matched to a gene; V was cut back by 3 bases and J by 3 bases. Here the CDR3 reads CASSLSGRAGLTDTQYF. The CDR3 DNA is TGTGCCAGCAGTTTGAGCGGGAGGGCCGGGTTAACAGATACGCAGTATTTT.

The gene calls are TRBV10-3 and TRBJ2-3; 12 positions agree with TRBD2. This CDR3 has 16 amino acids. With 4 bases clipped from V and 2 bases from J, the junction kept 4 bases outside the gene matches. Germline CDR1 ENHRY, CDR2 SYGVKD. The CDR3 loop is CAISGLAGEATDTQYF. CDR3 coding DNA: TGTGCCATCAGTGGACTAGCGGGGGAAGCCACAGATACGCAGTATTTT.

V and J are TRBV4-1 and TRBJ1-4, with 7 bases lining up with TRBD1. The germline gives CDR1 MGHRA, CDR2 YSYEKL. This CDR3 spans 15 amino acids. The ends lost 4 bases at V and 0 bases at J; junction bases unmatched: 2. CDR3 sequence reads: CASSRQGATNEKLFF. Written as DNA, the CDR3 is TGCGCCAGCAGCCGGCAGGGGGCAACTAATGAAAAACTGTTTTTT.

The rearrangement uses TRBV10-3 and TRBJ2-1; the D gene is possibly TRBD2 (6 bases). Germline lookup yields CDR1 ENHRY and CDR2 SYGVKD. Trimming stripped 6 bases from V and 0 bases from J, with 21 bases between. CDR3 size: 18 residues. CDR3 amino acids: CAISGTGTQKSSYNEQFF. In nucleotides, the CDR3 is TGTGCCATCAGCGGGACCGGGACTCAGAAGAGCTCCTACAATGAGCAGTTCTTC.

J is TRBJ2-6 and V is TRBV15; no clear D. The length of the CDR3 is 20 residues. In germline, CDR1 is LNHNV, CDR2 YYDKDF (reference sequence). The germline V and J ends were trimmed by 0 bases and 4 bases, with 22 bases remaining between them. CDR3 loop: CATSRDLRRAAFFGANVLTF. The CDR3 nucleotides are TGTGCCACCAGCAGAGATCTCAGACGGGCAGCTTTTTTCGGGGCCAACGTCCTGACTTTC.

This chain joins TRBV6-1 and TRBJ2-2; 14 nucleotides line up with TRBD2. The CDR3 covers 17 residues. With 4 bases clipped from V and 10 bases from J, the junction kept 11 bases outside the gene matches. Germline V gene lookup returns CDR1 MNHNS and CDR2 SASEGT. CDR3 amino acids: CASSGPLTSGRAKELFF. CDR3 bases: TGTGCCAGCAGTGGCCCTTTGACTAGCGGGAGGGCCAAGGAGCTGTTTTTT.

Turning to this clone: It is likely a read error: a sequence one base away is far more abundant. The chain links TRBV29-1 to TRBJ2-5; a possible D gene is TRBD2 (5 bases). The CDR3 has 14 amino acids. The germline V gene encodes CDR1 SQVTM and CDR2 ANQGSEA. The V gene lost 8 bases and the J gene lost 5 bases, with 21 bases spanning the gap. In DNA form, the CDR3 reads TGCAGCCCCTCGGTACTAGTAGATCGGGAGACCCAGTACTTC. The encoded protein is CSPSVLVDRETQYF.

The chain uses TRBV5-1 and TRBJ1-1; D ambiguous. Germline CDR1 reads SGHRS; CDR2 reads YFSETQ. The CDR3 extends over 14 amino acids. With 3 bases removed from V and 5 bases from J, the gap between germline ends came to 14 bases. CDR3 nucleotide sequence: TGCGCCAGCAGCTCGGAAGGTTTGGAGACTGAAGCTTTCTTT. Its protein is CASSSEGLETEAFF.

The table lists this clone with many counts. This sequence joins TRBV28 and TRBJ1-2; no reliable D call. The length of the CDR3 is 15 residues. Germline CDR1 reads MDHEN; CDR2 reads SYDVKM. Trimming took 0 bases from V and 8 from J, leaving 16 bases between them. The DNA of the CDR3 is TGTGCCAGCAGTTTATGGGTTCGGGCCCCGGGAGGCTACACCTTC. Its translation: CASSLWVRAPGGYTF.

This chain uses TRBV28 with TRBJ1-2, with 11 bases matching TRBD1. The length of the CDR3 is 14 residues. From germline, CDR1 is MDHEN and CDR2 SYDVKM. J was trimmed by 4 bases and V by 6 bases; bases with no gene match: 4. In DNA, the CDR3 is TGTGCCAGCAGGGGGACAGGGGGGGGCTATGGCTACACCTTC. Amino acid sequence: CASRGTGGGYGYTF.

This clone has more than one count but fewer than ten. This rearrangement joins TRBV19 to TRBJ2-5; TRBD2 agrees at 9 bases. Trimming cost V 1 base and J 1 base; bases outside gene matches: 7. CDR1 is LNHDA, CDR2 SQIVND, per germline (reference sequence). The CDR3 covers 17 residues. This CDR3 reads CASSIGQTSGPQETQYF. The CDR3 region has the DNA TGTGCCAGTAGTATAGGCCAGACTAGCGGACCCCAAGAGACCCAGTACTTC.

About this clone: At the DNA level, this CDR3 is encoded by other sequences in the same sample as well. The V gene is TRBV6-5, the J gene TRBJ2-5, with 8 bases fitting TRBD1. The CDR3 has 14 residues. Germline CDR1 MNHEY, CDR2 SVGAGI. Germline trimming cut 4 bases from V and 4 bases from J; bases unmatched to any gene: 5. CDR3 in DNA: TGTGCCAGCAGTTCGACAGGGGTCCGAGAGACCCAGTACTTC. Protein: CASSSTGVRETQYF.

V usage is TRBV2 and J usage is TRBJ1-5; unclear D gene. The CDR3 runs 14 residues. V lost 8 bases and J 0 bases, leaving 11 bases between the germline ends. Germline V gene data show CDR1 as SNHLY and CDR2 as FYNNEI. Written as DNA, the CDR3 is TGTGCCAGCGGCAGACAATATAGCAATCAGCCCCAGCATTTT. Protein sequence: CASGRQYSNQPQHF.

The V gene is TRBV9, the J gene TRBJ1-4; TRBD1 might be the D (5 bases). The CDR3 sequence is 14 residues long. Between the trimmed V and J ends, which lost 3 bases and 7 bases, there was a span of 13 bases. The V gene's germline CDR1 is SGDLS and CDR2 YYNGEE. The CDR3 sequence is CASSEGGVAEKLFF. In DNA form, the CDR3 reads TGTGCCAGCAGCGAGGGAGGGGTGGCTGAAAAACTGTTTTTT.

V and J are TRBV7-2 and TRBJ1-5; D is unclear. This CDR3 contains 16 residues. Trimming removed 3 bases at V and 4 bases at J, with 16 bases between. Germline-derived CDR1 and CDR2 are SGHTA and FQGNSA. CDR3 in amino acids: CASSFDSGGVNQPQHF. The CDR3 coding sequence is TGTGCCAGCAGCTTTGATTCGGGCGGGGTTAATCAGCCCCAGCATTTT.

This clone was found a few times. This chain joins TRBV2 and TRBJ1-5, with D maybe TRBD1 (5 bases). The CDR3 extends over 18 amino acids. Germline CDR1 SNHLY, CDR2 FYNNEI. V dropped 2 bases and J dropped 0 bases, with 17 bases sitting between them. This CDR3 is CASSEKGQGKDSNQPQHF. The DNA for the CDR3 is TGTGCCAGCAGTGAAAAGGGGCAGGGTAAGGATAGCAATCAGCCCCAGCATTTT.

The chain is built from TRBV19 and TRBJ1-2, with 8 bases matching TRBD1. The CDR3 sequence is 13 residues long. V trimming: 3 bases; J trimming: 8 bases; junction bases outside the gene matches: 5. CDR1 is LNHDA and CDR2 is SQIVND in the germline V gene (reference sequence). CDR3 region: CASSIARGHGYTF. For the CDR3, the DNA is TGTGCCAGTAGTATTGCCAGGGGGCACGGCTACACCTTC.

This clone came up many times. The V and J genes are TRBV6-5 and TRBJ1-2; a weak D match, TRBD1 (5 bases). The CDR3 consists of 13 residues. CDR1 is MNHEY and CDR2 is SVGAGI in the germline V gene. Trimming removed 6 bases from V and 8 bases from J, with 16 bases in between. CDR3 sequence reads: CASSGTAKQGYTF. The CDR3 nucleotides are TGTGCCAGCAGCGGGACGGCCAAGCAGGGCTACACCTTC.

J is TRBJ1-1 and V is TRBV27, with D unresolved. The CDR3 is made up of 14 amino acids. V was pared by 3 bases and J by 6 bases, with 14 bases between. CDR1 and CDR2 from the germline V gene are MNHEY and SMNVEV (reference sequence). In DNA, the CDR3 is TGTGCCAGCAGTTTCGGCAACAGCGCCTCTGAAGCTTTCTTT. Protein: CASSFGNSASEAFF.

The chain combines TRBV27 with TRBJ2-3; 16 positions agree with TRBD2. V trimming: 5 bases; J trimming: 2 bases; junction bases outside the gene matches: 10. This CDR3 spans 19 amino acids. The V gene's germline CDR1 is MNHEY and CDR2 SMNVEV (reference sequence). CDR3 loop: CASSGYGTSGRDLTDTQYF. CDR3 DNA: TGTGCCAGCAGTGGGTACGGGACTAGCGGGAGGGATCTCACAGATACGCAGTATTTT.

In regard to this clone: Since the CDR3 does not end with the conserved phenylalanine or tryptophan, this likely comes from a read error. The gene calls are TRBV5-1 and TRBJ2-7, with D hard to call. With 1 base removed from V and 5 bases from J, the gap between germline ends came to 13 bases. The CDR3 consists of 14 residues. CDR1 SGHRS and CDR2 YFSETQ come from the germline V gene. CDR3 residues: CASSLSHEIDEQYL. The CDR3 DNA sequence: TGCGCCAGCAGCTTGAGTCACGAAATCGACGAGCAGTACCTC.